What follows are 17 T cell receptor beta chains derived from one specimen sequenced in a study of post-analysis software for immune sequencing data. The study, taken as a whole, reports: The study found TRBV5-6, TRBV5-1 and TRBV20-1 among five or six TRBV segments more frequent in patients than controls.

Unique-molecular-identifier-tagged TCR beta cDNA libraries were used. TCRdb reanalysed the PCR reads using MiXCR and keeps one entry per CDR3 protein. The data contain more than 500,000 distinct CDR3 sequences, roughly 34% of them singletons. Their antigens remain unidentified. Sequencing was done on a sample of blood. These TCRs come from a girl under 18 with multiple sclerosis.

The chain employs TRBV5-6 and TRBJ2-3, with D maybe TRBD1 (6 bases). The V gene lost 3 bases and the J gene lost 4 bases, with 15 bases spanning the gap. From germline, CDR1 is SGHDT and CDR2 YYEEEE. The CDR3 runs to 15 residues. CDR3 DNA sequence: TGTGCCAGCAGCTCGGGATTGACAGGTTCAGATACGCAGTATTTT. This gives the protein CASSSGLTGSDTQYF.

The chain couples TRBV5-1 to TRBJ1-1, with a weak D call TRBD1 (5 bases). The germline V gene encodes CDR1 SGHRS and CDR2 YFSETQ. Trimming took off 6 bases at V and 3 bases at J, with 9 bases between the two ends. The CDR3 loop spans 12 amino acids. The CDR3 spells CASTRGDTEAFF. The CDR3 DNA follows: TGCGCCAGCACCAGAGGGGACACTGAAGCTTTCTTT. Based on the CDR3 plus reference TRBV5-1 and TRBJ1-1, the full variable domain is KAGVTQTPRYLIKTRGQQVTLSCSPISGHRSVSWYQQTPGQGLQFLFEYFSETQRNKGNFPGRFSGRQFSNSRSEMNVSTLELGDSALYLCASTRGDTEAFFGQGTRLTVV.

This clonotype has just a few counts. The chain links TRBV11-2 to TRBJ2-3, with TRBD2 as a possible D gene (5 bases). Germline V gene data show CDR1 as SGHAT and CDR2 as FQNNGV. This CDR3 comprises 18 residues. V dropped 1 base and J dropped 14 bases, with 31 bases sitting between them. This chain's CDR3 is CASSLGGMGVGIRSEGYF. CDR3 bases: TGTGCCAGCAGCTTAGGGGGAATGGGTGTGGGGATACGCAGCGAGGGGTATTTT.

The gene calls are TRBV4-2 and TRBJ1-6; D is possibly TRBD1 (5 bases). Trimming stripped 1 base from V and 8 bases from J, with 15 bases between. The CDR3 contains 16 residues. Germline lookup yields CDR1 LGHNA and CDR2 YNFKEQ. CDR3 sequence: CASSQALSRDYSPLHF. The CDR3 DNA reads TGTGCCAGCAGCCAAGCCCTTTCCAGGGATTATTCACCCCTCCACTTT.

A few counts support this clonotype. The CDR3 sequence: CASSPGGGLSSYNEQFF. The CDR3 bases are TGTGCCAGCAGTCCCGGGGGGGGATTAAGCTCCTACAATGAGCAGTTCTTC. The rearrangement uses TRBV27 and TRBJ2-1; 8 nucleotides align to TRBD2. After removal of 5 bases from V and 0 bases from J, the junction contained 9 bases not matched to a gene. The germline gives CDR1 MNHEY, CDR2 SMNVEV (reference sequence). The CDR3 has 17 amino acids.

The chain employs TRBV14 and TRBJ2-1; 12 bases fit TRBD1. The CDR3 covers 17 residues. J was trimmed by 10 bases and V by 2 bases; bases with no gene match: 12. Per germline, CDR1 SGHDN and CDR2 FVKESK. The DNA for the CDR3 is TGTGCCAGCAGCCAAACTACACAGCGGGACAGGGGGCACGAGCAGTTCTTC. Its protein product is CASSQTTQRDRGHEQFF. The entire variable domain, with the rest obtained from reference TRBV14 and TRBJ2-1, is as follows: EAGVTQFPSHSVIEKGQTVTLRCDPISGHDNLYWYRRVMGKEIKFLLHFVKESKQDESGMPNNRFLAERTGGTYSTLKVQPAELEDSGVYFCASSQTTQRDRGHEQFFGPGTRLTVL.

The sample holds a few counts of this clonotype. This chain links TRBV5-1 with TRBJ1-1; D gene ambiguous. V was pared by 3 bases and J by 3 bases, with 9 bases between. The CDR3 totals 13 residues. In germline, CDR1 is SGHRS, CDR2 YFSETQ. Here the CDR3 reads CASSSRFDTEAFF. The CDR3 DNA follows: TGCGCCAGCAGCTCCCGGTTCGACACTGAAGCTTTCTTT.

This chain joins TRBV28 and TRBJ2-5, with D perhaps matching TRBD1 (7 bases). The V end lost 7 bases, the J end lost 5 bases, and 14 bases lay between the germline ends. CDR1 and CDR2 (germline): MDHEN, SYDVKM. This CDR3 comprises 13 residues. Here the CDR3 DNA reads TGTGCCAGCACTAAATCAGGGGGGGAGACCCAGTACTTC. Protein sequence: CASTKSGGETQYF.

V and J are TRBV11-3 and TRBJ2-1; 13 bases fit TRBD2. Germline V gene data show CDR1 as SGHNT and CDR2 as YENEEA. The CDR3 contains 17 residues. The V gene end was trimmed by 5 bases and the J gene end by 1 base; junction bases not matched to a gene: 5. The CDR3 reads CASSLTSGGASYNEQFF. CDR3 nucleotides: TGTGCCAGCAGCCTCACTAGCGGGGGGGCTTCCTACAATGAGCAGTTCTTC.

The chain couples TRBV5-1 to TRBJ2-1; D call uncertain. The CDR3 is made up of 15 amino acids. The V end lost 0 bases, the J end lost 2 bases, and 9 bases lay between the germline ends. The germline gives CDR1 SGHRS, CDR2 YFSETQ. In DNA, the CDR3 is TGCGCCAGCAGCTTGGCTCGTAATACCTACAATGAGCAGTTCTTC. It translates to CASSLARNTYNEQFF.

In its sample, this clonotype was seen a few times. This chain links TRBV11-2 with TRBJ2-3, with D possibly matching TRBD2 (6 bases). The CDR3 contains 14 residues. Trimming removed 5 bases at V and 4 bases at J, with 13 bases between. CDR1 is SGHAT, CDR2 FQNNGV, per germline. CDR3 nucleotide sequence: TGTGCCAGCAGCCGGGCTAGCGTCTCAGATACGCAGTATTTT. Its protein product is CASSRASVSDTQYF. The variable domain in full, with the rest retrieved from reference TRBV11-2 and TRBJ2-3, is EAGVAQSPRYKIIEKRQSVAFWCNPISGHATLYWYQQILGQGPKLLIQFQNNGVVDDSQLPKDRFSAERLKGVDSTLKIQPAKLEDSAVYLCASSRASVSDTQYFGPGTRLTVL.

CDR3 residues: CASSFGQGVHEQYF. In nucleotides, the CDR3 is TGTGCCAGCAGCTTTGGGCAGGGAGTCCACGAGCAGTACTTC. This rearrangement joins TRBV5-5 to TRBJ2-7; D is possibly TRBD1 or TRBD2 (5 bases each). Deletions cut 2 bases from V and 5 bases from J, with 14 bases between. The CDR3 loop spans 14 amino acids. CDR1 and CDR2 (germline): SGHKS, YYEKEE (reference sequence). The complete variable domain, with remaining parts taken from reference TRBV5-5 and TRBJ2-7, reads DAGVTQSPTHLIKTRGQQVTLRCSPISGHKSVSWYQQVLGQGPQFIFQYYEKEERGRGNFPDRFSARQFPNYSSELNVNALLLGDSALYLCASSFGQGVHEQYFGPGTRLTVT.

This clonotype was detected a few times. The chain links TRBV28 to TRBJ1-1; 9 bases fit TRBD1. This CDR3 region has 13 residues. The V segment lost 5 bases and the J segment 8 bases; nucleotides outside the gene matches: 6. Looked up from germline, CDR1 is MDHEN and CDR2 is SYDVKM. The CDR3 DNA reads TGTGCCAGCAGTCACTCCGACAGGGGGGAAGCTTTCTTT. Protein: CASSHSDRGEAFF.

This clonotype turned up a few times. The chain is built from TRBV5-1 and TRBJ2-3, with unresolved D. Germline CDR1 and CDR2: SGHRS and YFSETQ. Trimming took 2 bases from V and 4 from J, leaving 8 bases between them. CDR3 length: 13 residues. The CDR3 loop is CASSFRLADTQYF. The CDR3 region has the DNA TGCGCCAGCAGCTTCCGTCTAGCAGATACGCAGTATTTT.

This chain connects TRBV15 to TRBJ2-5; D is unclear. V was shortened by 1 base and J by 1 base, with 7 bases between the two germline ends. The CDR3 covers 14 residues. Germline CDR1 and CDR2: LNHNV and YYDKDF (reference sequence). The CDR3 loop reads CATSRGGVQETQYF. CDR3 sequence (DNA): TGTGCCACCAGCAGAGGTGGAGTCCAAGAGACCCAGTACTTC.

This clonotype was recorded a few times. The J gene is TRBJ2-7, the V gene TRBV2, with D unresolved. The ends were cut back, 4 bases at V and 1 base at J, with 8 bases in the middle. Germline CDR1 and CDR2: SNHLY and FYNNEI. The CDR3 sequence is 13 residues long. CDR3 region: CASSVSRSYEQYF. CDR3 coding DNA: TGTGCCAGCAGTGTCAGTAGGTCCTACGAGCAGTACTTC.

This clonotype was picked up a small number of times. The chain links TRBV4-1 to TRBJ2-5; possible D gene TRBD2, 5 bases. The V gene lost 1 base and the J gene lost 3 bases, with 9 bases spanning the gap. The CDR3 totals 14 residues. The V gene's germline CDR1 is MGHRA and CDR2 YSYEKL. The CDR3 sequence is CASSQGLSEETQYF. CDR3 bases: TGCGCCAGCAGCCAAGGACTATCAGAAGAGACCCAGTACTTC.